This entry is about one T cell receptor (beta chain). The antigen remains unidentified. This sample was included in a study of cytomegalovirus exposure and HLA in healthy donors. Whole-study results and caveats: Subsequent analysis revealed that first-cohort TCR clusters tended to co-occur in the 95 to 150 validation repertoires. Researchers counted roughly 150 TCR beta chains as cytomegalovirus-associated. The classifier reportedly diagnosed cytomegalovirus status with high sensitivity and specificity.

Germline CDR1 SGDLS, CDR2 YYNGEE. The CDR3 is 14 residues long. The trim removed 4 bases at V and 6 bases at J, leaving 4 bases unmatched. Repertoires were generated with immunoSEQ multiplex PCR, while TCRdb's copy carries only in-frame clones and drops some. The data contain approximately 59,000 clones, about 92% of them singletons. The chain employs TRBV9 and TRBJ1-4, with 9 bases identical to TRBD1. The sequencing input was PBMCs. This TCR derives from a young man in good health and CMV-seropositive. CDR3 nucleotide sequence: TGTGCCAGCAGCCCGGGACAGGGTTATGAAAAACTGTTTTTT. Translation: CASSPGQGYEKLFF.